The 8 T cell receptor beta chains below come from one sample, sequenced in a study of T cells after yellow fever vaccination. One entry per CDR3 protein results from TCRdb running MiXCR on the 5' RACE reads. Of approximately 150,000 distinct CDR3 sequences in the sample, roughly 8.8% were seen once. The sample here was CD8+ T cells sorted from PBMCs, taken 45 days after the yellow fever booster vaccination. Receptors originate from a young man who received the YFV17D yellow fever vaccine.

This clonotype was counted once. CDR3 sequence (DNA): TGTGCCAGCAGCCTTACAGGGGCTTCGAGCTCCTATAATTCACCCCTCCACTTT. This codes for CASSLTGASSSYNSPLHF. V is TRBV7-2 and J is TRBJ1-6, with 7 bases identical to TRBD1. The CDR3 spans 18 residues. Germline CDR1 SGHTA, CDR2 FQGNSA. Trimming at V came to 5 bases and at J to 0 bases, leaving 10 bases not matched to a gene.

V usage is TRBV27 and J usage is TRBJ2-5; TRBD1 might be the D (6 bases). Trimming stripped 3 bases from V and 2 bases from J, with 10 bases between. Germline loops: CDR1 MNHEY, CDR2 SMNVEV (reference sequence). The CDR3 loop spans 14 amino acids. Here the CDR3 reads CASSLQGRQETQYF. The CDR3 DNA sequence: TGTGCCAGCAGTTTGCAGGGGCGGCAAGAGACCCAGTACTTC.

The V and J genes are TRBV7-2 and TRBJ2-3; D call uncertain. V gave up 2 bases and J gave up 3 bases, with 9 bases separating them. Germline CDR1 reads SGHTA; CDR2 reads FQGNSA. The CDR3 covers 14 residues. CDR3 sequence reads: CASSLSLRTDTQYF. In DNA, the CDR3 is TGTGCCAGCAGCTTATCCCTGAGAACAGATACGCAGTATTTT. The variable domain in full, completed from reference TRBV7-2 and TRBJ2-3, reads GAGVSQSPSNKVTEKGKDVELRCDPISGHTALYWYRQSLGQGLEFLIYFQGNSAPDKSGLPSDRFSAERTGGSVSTLTIQRTQQEDSAVYLCASSLSLRTDTQYFGPGTRLTVL.

This clonotype appeared a few times. CDR3 amino acids: CASRWASDNSPLHF. Written as DNA, the CDR3 is TGTGCCAGCCGGTGGGCATCCGATAATTCACCCCTCCACTTT. This chain joins TRBV5-4 and TRBJ1-6; no definite D call. V lost 7 bases and J lost 5, with 13 bases in between. Germline lookup yields CDR1 SGHNT and CDR2 YYREEE (reference sequence). The CDR3 runs 14 residues.

The V gene is TRBV29-1, the J gene TRBJ1-3, with no clear D. CDR3 length equals 13 residues. Trimming removed 7 bases at V and 3 bases at J, with 13 bases between. Germline CDR1 is SQVTM and CDR2 is ANQGSEA. This CDR3 reads CSAIAVNGNTIYF. The CDR3 coding sequence is TGCAGCGCCATTGCGGTAAATGGAAACACCATATATTTT. The whole variable domain, remainder taken from reference TRBV29-1 and TRBJ1-3, is SAVISQKPSRDICQRGTSLTIQCQVDSQVTMMFWYRQQPGQSLTLIATANQGSEATYESGFVIDKFPISRPNLTFSTLTVSNMSPEDSSIYLCSAIAVNGNTIYFGEGSWLTVV.

This clonotype was recorded a few times. This chain uses TRBV7-9 with TRBJ1-2; 7 positions agree with TRBD1. Germline values: CDR1 SEHNR, CDR2 FQNEAQ (reference sequence). V lost 4 bases, J lost 9 bases, and 5 bases stayed unmatched. This CDR3 comprises 12 residues. Here the CDR3 reads CASSSQGGSYTF. The CDR3 coding sequence is TGTGCCAGCAGCTCCCAGGGGGGAAGCTACACCTTC.

This clonotype has more than one count but fewer than ten. The rearrangement links TRBV6-2 or TRBV6-3 to TRBJ2-2; unclear D gene. CDR1 MNHEY and CDR2 SVGEGT come from the germline V gene. Trimming removed 2 bases at V and 6 bases at J, with 16 bases between. This CDR3 contains 16 residues. CDR3 in DNA: TGTGCCAGCAGTTACGACTCCCCGGATTTCGCCGGGGAGCTGTTTTTT. It encodes CASSYDSPDFAGELFF.

This clonotype has ten or more counts. The rearrangement uses TRBV7-6 and TRBJ2-3; the D gene could be TRBD1 or TRBD2 (7 bases each). CDR3 size: 16 residues. V was cut by 3 bases and J by 2 bases, with 15 bases left in between. Germline CDR1 SGHVS, CDR2 FNYEAQ. The CDR3 region is CASSLIRGGNTDTQYF. The CDR3 coding sequence is TGTGCCAGCAGCTTGATCAGGGGGGGTAACACAGATACGCAGTATTTT.